The next 17 T cell receptor beta chains were all read from a single sample in a study of T cells in Graves' hyperthyroidism and ophthalmopathy. TCR beta CDR3 regions were amplified from RNA transcripts. HTBI primers were employed in a first-round RT-PCR of the TCR CDR3. TCRdb ran MiXCR on the multiplex PCR reads and lists one entry per CDR3 protein. The sample has 660,000 or so distinct CDR3 sequences, under 25% seen once. Sequencing was performed on blood. These receptor sequences come from a man aged 25-45 years with Graves' ophthalmopathy.

Comments on this clonotype: This may come from a read error, since a much larger clone is one base off. This sequence joins TRBV28 and TRBJ2-1; 11 bases map to TRBD2. The CDR3 extends over 15 amino acids. Germline CDR1 is MDHEN and CDR2 is SYDVKM. As DNA, the CDR3 is TGTGCCAGCAGAAGACTAGCGGGAATCCAACTTGAGCAGTCCTTC. It yields the protein CASRRLAGIQLEQSF.

The chain has TRBV20-1 and TRBJ1-1; D remains ambiguous. V dropped 1 base and J dropped 7 bases, with 13 bases sitting between them. CDR1 and CDR2 (germline): DFQATT, SNEGSKA (reference sequence). The CDR3 is made up of 13 amino acids. The CDR3 spells CSARAKHSIEAFF. Written as DNA, the CDR3 is TGCAGTGCTAGAGCCAAACATAGCATTGAAGCTTTCTTT.

This clonotype was detected many times. The rearrangement links TRBV5-5 to TRBJ2-7; D ambiguous. Trimming pared 0 bases from V and 2 bases from J, leaving 9 bases between. Germline V CDR1 and CDR2: SGHKS, YYEKEE (reference sequence). This CDR3 has 14 amino acids. The CDR3 is CASSLEGSTYEQYF. Written as DNA, the CDR3 is TGTGCCAGCAGCTTGGAAGGCAGTACCTACGAGCAGTACTTC.

With regard to this clonotype: At one of its ends the junction is not consistent with the germline gene, which may arise from a read error. The V call is TRBV27, the J call TRBJ1-4; possible D gene TRBD1, 5 bases. CDR1 is MNHEY and CDR2 is SMNVEV in the germline V gene (reference sequence). This CDR3 region has 14 residues. The DNA for the CDR3 is TGTGCCAACAGTTCCCAGGGAGGGAATGAAAAACTGTTTTTT. As protein: CANSSQGGNEKLFF.

The chain joins TRBV13 to TRBJ1-1, with unresolved D. The CDR3 totals 15 residues. Germline V gene data show CDR1 as PRHDT and CDR2 as FYEKMQ (reference sequence). Trimming shortened V by 2 bases and J by 4 bases, and 14 bases separated the two germline ends. The CDR3 protein is CASSLSVAVRTEAFF. CDR3 sequence (DNA): TGTGCCAGCAGCTTATCTGTAGCGGTGCGCACTGAAGCTTTCTTT.

This clonotype occurred a few times. The chain carries TRBV5-1 and TRBJ2-7, with a possible D match to TRBD1 (6 bases). V dropped 9 bases and J dropped 3 bases, with 19 bases sitting between them. The CDR3 length is 14 residues. Per germline, CDR1 SGHRS and CDR2 YFSETQ. CDR3 nucleotides: TGCGCCACCAGAGAGAGCACAGGGCACTACGAGCAGTACTTC. Amino acids: CATRESTGHYEQYF.

This clonotype was observed a few times. The chain employs TRBV12-3 or TRBV12-4 and TRBJ1-6; TRBD1 is a possible D gene (5 bases). Trimming removed 6 bases at V and 4 bases at J, with 13 bases between. The CDR3 loop spans 15 amino acids. This CDR3 reads CASSQGTGYNSPLHF. The CDR3 DNA is TGTGCCAGCAGCCAAGGGACGGGATATAATTCACCCCTCCACTTT.

Only a few counts were recorded for this clonotype. The chain carries TRBV7-9 and TRBJ2-6, with TRBD1 matching over 8 bases. The CDR3 extends over 17 amino acids. Trimming took 4 bases from V and 0 from J; bases not matched to a gene: 5. Germline lookup yields CDR1 SEHNR and CDR2 FQNEAQ (reference sequence). The chain's CDR3 is CASSSDRESSGANVLTF. The CDR3 DNA is TGTGCCAGCAGCTCGGACAGGGAGAGCTCTGGGGCCAACGTCCTGACTTTC.

This clonotype showed up just a few times. The chain joins TRBV2 to TRBJ2-5, with a weak D call TRBD2 (5 bases). The V end was cut by 1 base, the J end by 5 bases, with 14 bases between. Germline CDR1 SNHLY, CDR2 FYNNEI. The CDR3 contains 15 residues. Here the CDR3 reads CASSEGTSWEETQYF. CDR3 sequence (DNA): TGTGCCAGCAGTGAAGGGACGTCGTGGGAGGAGACCCAGTACTTC.

This clonotype turned up a few times. The chain couples TRBV7-2 to TRBJ2-7; 10 bases align to TRBD2. The CDR3 runs 18 residues. In germline, CDR1 is SGHTA, CDR2 FQGNSA. V dropped 5 bases and J dropped 6; count of bases not matched to a gene: 19. CDR3 bases: TGTGCCAGCAGCATCGGCGGCAGGGGGCGTCTAGCGGGAGTCGAGCAGTACTTC. This translates into CASSIGGRGRLAGVEQYF.

To note about this clonotype: The junction and the germline gene differ at one end; a read error may be behind it. This chain uses TRBV7-9 with TRBJ2-3, with no clear D. Germline-derived CDR1 and CDR2 are SEHNR and FQNEAQ (reference sequence). The CDR3 covers 15 residues. The CDR3 DNA is TGCGCCAGCAGCCAAGTGGCTAGAGGCACAGATACGCAGTATTTT. Translation gives CASSQVARGTDTQYF.

This clonotype was seen more than once but under ten times. The rearrangement links TRBV20-1 to TRBJ2-7; D is possibly TRBD1 (6 bases). This CDR3 contains 15 residues. Deletions cut 3 bases from V and 5 bases from J, with 20 bases between. CDR1 and CDR2 from the germline V gene are DFQATT and SNEGSKA (reference sequence). In DNA form, the CDR3 reads TGCAGTGCTAGGGCCGTAGACAGGACGTCTAACGAGCAGTACTTC. This codes for CSARAVDRTSNEQYF.

This clonotype was observed a handful of times. V and J are TRBV24-1 and TRBJ2-1; 7 bases fit TRBD2. The V gene end was trimmed by 2 bases and the J gene end by 3 bases; junction bases not matched to a gene: 3. The CDR3 runs to 15 residues. The V gene's germline CDR1 is KGHDR and CDR2 SFDVKD. The CDR3 spells CATSDSSGYYNEQFF. As DNA, the CDR3 is TGTGCCACCAGTGATTCTAGCGGTTACTACAATGAGCAGTTCTTC.

The table lists this clonotype with a few counts. The rearrangement uses TRBV5-5 and TRBJ2-7; TRBD2 matches at 9 bases. V dropped 1 base and J dropped 1; count of bases not matched to a gene: 6. The CDR3 is 16 residues long. The V gene's germline CDR1 is SGHKS and CDR2 YYEKEE (reference sequence). Written as DNA, the CDR3 is TGTGCCAGCAGCTTGTTTCGACTAGCGGATTCCTACGAGCAGTACTTC. The encoded protein is CASSLFRLADSYEQYF.

In its sample, this clonotype was seen a few times. This chain joins TRBV5-5 and TRBJ1-5, with D perhaps TRBD1 (5 bases). Trimming pared 7 bases from V and 4 bases from J, leaving 18 bases between. CDR3 length: 15 residues. Germline V CDR1 and CDR2: SGHKS, YYEKEE (reference sequence). This CDR3 reads CASQRSGLGNQPQHF. CDR3 bases: TGTGCCAGCCAGAGGTCGGGGCTAGGGAATCAGCCCCAGCATTTT.

V is TRBV7-3 and J is TRBJ2-2; D gene uncertain. The CDR3 length is 12 residues. Trimming stripped 3 bases from V and 7 bases from J, with 6 bases between. Looked up from germline, CDR1 is SGHTA and CDR2 is FQGTGA. In DNA form, the CDR3 reads TGTGCCAGCAGCTTCAAGAACGGGGAGCTGTTTTTT. Translating gives CASSFKNGELFF.

The chain uses TRBV30 and TRBJ2-3; 9 bases map to TRBD1. CDR1 is GTSNPN, CDR2 SVGIG, per germline (reference sequence). The V gene end was trimmed by 4 bases and the J gene end by 3 bases; junction bases not matched to a gene: 5. The CDR3 contains 14 residues. CDR3 bases: TGTGCCTGGACCTCGGGACAGGGAACAGATACGCAGTATTTT. Its protein product is CAWTSGQGTDTQYF.